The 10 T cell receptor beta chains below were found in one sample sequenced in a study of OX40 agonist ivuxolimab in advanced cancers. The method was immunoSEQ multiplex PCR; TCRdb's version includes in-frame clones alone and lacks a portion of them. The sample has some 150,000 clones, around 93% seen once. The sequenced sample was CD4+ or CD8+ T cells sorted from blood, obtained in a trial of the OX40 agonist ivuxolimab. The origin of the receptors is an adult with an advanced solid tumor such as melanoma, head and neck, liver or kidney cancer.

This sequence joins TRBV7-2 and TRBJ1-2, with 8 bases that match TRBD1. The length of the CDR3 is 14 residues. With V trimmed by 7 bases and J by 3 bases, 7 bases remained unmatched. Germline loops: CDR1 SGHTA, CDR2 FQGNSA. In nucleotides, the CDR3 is TGTGCCAGCACCCTATACAGGGGGGACTATGGCTACACCTTC. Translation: CASTLYRGDYGYTF.

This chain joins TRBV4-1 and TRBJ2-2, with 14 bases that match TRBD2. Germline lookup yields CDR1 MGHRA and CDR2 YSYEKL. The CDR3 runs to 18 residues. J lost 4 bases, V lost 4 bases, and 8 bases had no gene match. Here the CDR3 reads CASSPGLAGVLGTGELFF. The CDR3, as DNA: TGCGCCAGCAGCCCGGGACTAGCGGGAGTATTGGGCACCGGGGAGCTGTTTTTT.

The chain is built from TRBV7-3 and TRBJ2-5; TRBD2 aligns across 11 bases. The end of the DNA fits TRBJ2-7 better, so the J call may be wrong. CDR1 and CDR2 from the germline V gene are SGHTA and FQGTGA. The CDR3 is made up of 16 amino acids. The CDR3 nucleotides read TGTGCCAGCAGCCAGGGGACTAGCGGACTCTCCTACGAGCAGTACTTC. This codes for CASSQGTSGLSYEQYF.

CDR3 protein: CASPRGEGLYGYTF. The DNA of the CDR3 is TGTGCCAGCCCGCGGGGGGAGGGGCTCTATGGCTACACCTTC. The chain couples TRBV27 to TRBJ1-2; possibly TRBD1 for D (5 bases). The V gene lost 8 bases and the J gene lost 4 bases, with 17 bases spanning the gap. This CDR3 is 14 amino acids long. Germline V gives CDR1 MNHEY, CDR2 SMNVEV (reference sequence).

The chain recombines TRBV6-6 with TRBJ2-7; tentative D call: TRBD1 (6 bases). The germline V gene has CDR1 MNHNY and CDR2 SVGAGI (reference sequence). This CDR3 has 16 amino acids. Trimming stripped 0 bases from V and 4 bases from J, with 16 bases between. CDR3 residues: CASSYSRRQGPYEQYF. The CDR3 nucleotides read TGTGCCAGCAGTTACTCAAGGCGGCAGGGGCCTTACGAGCAGTACTTC.

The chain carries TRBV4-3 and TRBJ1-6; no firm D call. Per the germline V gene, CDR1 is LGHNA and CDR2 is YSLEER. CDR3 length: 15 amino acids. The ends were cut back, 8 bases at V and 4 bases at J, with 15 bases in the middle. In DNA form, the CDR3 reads TGCGCCAGCGGCGCACAAACGGATTATAATTCACCCCTCCACTTT. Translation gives CASGAQTDYNSPLHF.

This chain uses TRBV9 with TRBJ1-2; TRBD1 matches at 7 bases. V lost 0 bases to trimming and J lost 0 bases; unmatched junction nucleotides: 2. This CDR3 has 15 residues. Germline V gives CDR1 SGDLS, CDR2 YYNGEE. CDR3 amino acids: CASSVDGTANYGYTF. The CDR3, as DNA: TGTGCCAGCAGCGTAGATGGGACAGCTAACTATGGCTACACCTTC.

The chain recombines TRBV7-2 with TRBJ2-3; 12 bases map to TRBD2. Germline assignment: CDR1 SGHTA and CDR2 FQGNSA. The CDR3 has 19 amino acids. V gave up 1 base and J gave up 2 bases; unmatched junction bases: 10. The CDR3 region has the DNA TGTGCCAGCAGCTTAGTAGCGACTAGCGGGGGAGTACTCACAGATACGCAGTATTTT. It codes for CASSLVATSGGVLTDTQYF.

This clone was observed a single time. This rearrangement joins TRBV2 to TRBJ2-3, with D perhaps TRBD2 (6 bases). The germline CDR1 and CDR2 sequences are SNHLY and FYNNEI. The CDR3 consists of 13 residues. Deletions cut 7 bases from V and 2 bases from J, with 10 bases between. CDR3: CASNRDFTDTQYF. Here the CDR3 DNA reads TGTGCCAGCAATAGGGACTTCACAGATACGCAGTATTTT.

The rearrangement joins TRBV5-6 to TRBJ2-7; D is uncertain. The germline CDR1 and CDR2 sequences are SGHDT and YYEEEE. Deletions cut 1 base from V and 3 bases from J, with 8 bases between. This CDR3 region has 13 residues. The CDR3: CASSLTLFYEQYF. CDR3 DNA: TGTGCCAGCAGCTTGACGCTCTTCTACGAGCAGTACTTC.